These 26 T cell receptor beta chains were sequenced from one sample in a study of blood T cell repertoires in COVID-19. Repertoires were generated with immunoSEQ multiplex PCR, while TCRdb's copy carries only in-frame clones and drops some. The table lists under 400,000 clones, approximately 87% of them singletons. The specimen was PBMCs or T cells enriched from blood (not recorded which). Receptor source: a man between 40 and 49 years old in a cohort exposed to, infected with or recovered from COVID-19 (not recorded which).

This chain's CDR3 is CSVDRGRLNTEAFF. The CDR3 DNA sequence: TGCAGCGTGGACAGGGGACGCCTGAACACTGAAGCTTTCTTT. The chain carries TRBV29-1 and TRBJ1-1; TRBD1 aligns across 9 bases. The ends lost 6 bases at V and 0 bases at J; junction bases unmatched: 5. CDR1 SQVTM and CDR2 ANQGSEA come from the germline V gene. This CDR3 comprises 14 residues.

This clone has more than one count but fewer than ten. The rearrangement joins TRBV27 to TRBJ1-2, with 9 bases fitting TRBD1. Trimming took 5 bases from V and 1 from J; bases not matched to a gene: 8. There are 16 residues in the CDR3. Germline CDR1 MNHEY, CDR2 SMNVEV (reference sequence). CDR3 in DNA: TGTGCCAGCAGTCCATATCCGGGACAGGGTAACTATGGCTACACCTTC. This gives the protein CASSPYPGQGNYGYTF.

As DNA, the CDR3 is TGTGCCAGCAGCCCGAGAAGGGACAGCTTTGAAGAGACCCAGTACTTC. It encodes CASSPRRDSFEETQYF. The chain has TRBV4-2 and TRBJ2-5; 7 bases line up with TRBD1. The CDR3 loop spans 16 amino acids. Trimming cost V 4 bases and J 3 bases; bases outside gene matches: 11. The germline CDR1 and CDR2 sequences are LGHNA and YNFKEQ.

V gene TRBV12-5 combines with J gene TRBJ1-1, with 9 positions matching TRBD1. The CDR3 has 15 amino acids. V was pared by 5 bases and J by 1 base, with 5 bases of the junction left unmatched. Germline V gene lookup returns CDR1 LGHNT and CDR2 FRNRAP. In nucleotides, the CDR3 is TGTGCTAGTGGTGGACGGACAGGGGAGAACACTGAAGCTTTCTTT. Protein sequence: CASGGRTGENTEAFF.

This chain uses TRBV7-2 with TRBJ1-4; maybe TRBD1 (6 bases). The CDR3 runs to 15 residues. Germline lookup yields CDR1 SGHTA and CDR2 FQGNSA. V lost 6 bases and J lost 8, with 19 bases in between. CDR3 DNA: TGTGCCAGCAGACGAGGGGGGGGCCTAGAGGAAAAACTGTTTTTT. It translates to CASRRGGGLEEKLFF.

J is TRBJ2-5 and V is TRBV7-7, with 9 bases lining up with TRBD2. Germline V gene sequence: CDR1 SSHAT, CDR2 FNYEAQ (reference sequence). J lost 4 bases, V lost 1 base, and 4 bases had no gene match. The CDR3 loop spans 15 amino acids. The CDR3: CASSLVGSGGETQYF. The CDR3 region has the DNA TGTGCCAGCAGCTTAGTGGGTAGCGGGGGAGAGACCCAGTACTTC.

The chain couples TRBV2 to TRBJ2-1; 10 positions match TRBD1. Germline loops: CDR1 SNHLY, CDR2 FYNNEI. V shed 7 bases, J shed 5 bases, and the junction held 5 bases outside the gene matches. The length of the CDR3 is 14 residues. Written as DNA, the CDR3 is TGTGCCAGCAAAGGGACAGGGGCAGACAATGAGCAGTTCTTC. Its translation: CASKGTGADNEQFF. Supplemented by reference TRBV2 and TRBJ2-1, the full variable domain reads EPEVTQTPSHQVTQMGQEVILRCVPISNHLYFYWYRQILGQKVEFLVSFYNNEISEKSEIFDDQFSVERPDGSNFTLKIRSTKLEDSAMYFCASKGTGADNEQFFGPGTRLTVL.

This chain uses TRBV30 with TRBJ2-1, with 8 bases identical to TRBD2. The trim removed 8 bases at V and 5 bases at J, leaving 8 bases unmatched. The CDR3 spans 13 residues. Germline V lookup: CDR1 GTSNPN, CDR2 SVGIG (reference sequence). Here the CDR3 DNA reads TGTGCCGGAGCGACTAGCGCGGACAATGAGCAGTTCTTC. It encodes CAGATSADNEQFF.

The gene calls are TRBV19 and TRBJ1-4; tentative D call: TRBD1 (5 bases). Trimming shortened V by 9 bases and J by 4 bases, and 18 bases separated the two germline ends. The CDR3 is 15 amino acids. Germline-derived CDR1 and CDR2 are LNHDA and SQIVND (reference sequence). CDR3 amino acids: CASKYGAGRNEKLFF. In nucleotides, the CDR3 is TGTGCCAGCAAATATGGGGCAGGCCGTAATGAAAAACTGTTTTTT.

The V gene is TRBV5-4, the J gene TRBJ2-1; D uncertain. Germline V gene lookup returns CDR1 SGHNT and CDR2 YYREEE (reference sequence). With 0 bases removed from V and 10 bases from J, the gap between germline ends came to 8 bases. There are 12 residues in the CDR3. The CDR3 DNA sequence: TGTGCCAGCAGCTTGGGGCAGGCCGAGCAGTTCTTC. It is translated as CASSLGQAEQFF.

The chain combines TRBV30 with TRBJ2-1; TRBD2 might be the D (6 bases). This CDR3 has 14 residues. V was trimmed by 6 bases and J by 6 bases, leaving 18 bases between them. Germline V gives CDR1 GTSNPN, CDR2 SVGIG (reference sequence). The CDR3 region has the DNA TGTGCCTGCTCCAAGACTAGTCGAGCCAATGAGCAGTTCTTC. Residues: CACSKTSRANEQFF.

This clone was detected a few times. The gene calls are TRBV3-1 (or the pseudogene TRBV3-2) and TRBJ2-2; tentatively, D is TRBD2 (6 bases). Germline V gene data show CDR1 as LGHDT and CDR2 as YNNKEL (reference sequence). Trimming took 4 bases from V and 5 from J, leaving 8 bases between them. The CDR3 has 13 residues. The CDR3 region is CASSPTRTGELFF. Here the CDR3 DNA reads TGTGCCAGCAGCCCGACTAGGACCGGGGAGCTGTTTTTT.

The genes are TRBV10-2 and TRBJ2-7; TRBD2 matches 10 bases. J was trimmed by 7 bases and V by 3 bases; bases with no gene match: 9. The CDR3 totals 15 residues. Per germline, CDR1 WSHSY and CDR2 SAAADI. CDR3 residues: CASSDPLAGVSEQYF. CDR3 DNA sequence: TGCGCCAGCAGTGATCCGCTAGCGGGAGTTTCAGAGCAGTACTTC.

The chain couples TRBV27 to TRBJ2-7; a possible D gene is TRBD2 (6 bases). V was cut by 0 bases and J by 4 bases, with 16 bases left in between. The CDR3 covers 16 residues. From germline, CDR1 is MNHEY and CDR2 SMNVEV (reference sequence). CDR3 sequence (DNA): TGTGCCAGCAGTTTATCGCTTACTTCCGGGGGTTACGAGCAGTACTTC. Translated: CASSLSLTSGGYEQYF.

This chain joins TRBV5-4 and TRBJ2-2; 9 bases map to TRBD1. CDR3 length equals 15 residues. Germline loops: CDR1 SGHNT, CDR2 YYREEE (reference sequence). V trimming: 0 bases; J trimming: 5 bases; junction bases outside the gene matches: 2. This CDR3 reads CASSLAGQGTGELFF. In DNA, the CDR3 is TGTGCCAGCAGCTTGGCCGGACAGGGGACCGGGGAGCTGTTTTTT.

This clone was observed a few times. The rearrangement joins TRBV9 to TRBJ2-3; 10 positions agree with TRBD2. Germline lookup yields CDR1 SGDLS and CDR2 YYNGEE. Germline trimming cut 0 bases from V and 4 bases from J; bases unmatched to any gene: 5. The CDR3 covers 16 residues. The CDR3 nucleotides are TGTGCCAGCAGCGTAGGTCTAGCGGGAGTCTCAGATACGCAGTATTTT. Translated, it gives CASSVGLAGVSDTQYF.

The rearrangement joins TRBV19 to TRBJ1-5; TRBD1 aligns across 8 bases. CDR1 is LNHDA, CDR2 SQIVND, per germline (reference sequence). J was trimmed by 3 bases and V by 5 bases; bases with no gene match: 12. This CDR3 region has 17 residues. CDR3 region: CASSPLQGASFNQPQHF. The DNA for the CDR3 is TGTGCCAGTAGTCCCCTGCAGGGGGCGAGTTTCAATCAGCCCCAGCATTTT. The entire variable domain, with the rest obtained from reference TRBV19 and TRBJ1-5, is as follows: DGGITQSPKYLFRKEGQNVTLSCEQNLNHDAMYWYRQDPGQGLRLIYYSQIVNDFQKGDIAEGYSVSREKKESFPLTVTSAQKNPTAFYLCASSPLQGASFNQPQHFGDGTRLSIL.

This sequence joins TRBV6-5 and TRBJ2-7, with a possible D match to TRBD1 (5 bases). The CDR3 length is 16 residues. V was clipped by 0 bases and J by 4 bases, with 16 bases between them. The germline V gene encodes CDR1 MNHEY and CDR2 SVGAGI. The CDR3 loop reads CASSYSAGSASYEQYF. DNA for the CDR3: TGTGCCAGCAGTTACTCGGCAGGGTCGGCTTCGTACGAGCAGTACTTC.

The J gene is TRBJ1-1, the V gene TRBV5-1; the match to TRBD1 covers 9 bases. Germline lookup yields CDR1 SGHRS and CDR2 YFSETQ. The CDR3 is 12 amino acids. Germline trimming cut 4 bases from V and 10 bases from J; bases unmatched to any gene: 5. CDR3 in DNA: TGCGCCAGCAGCGAAACAGGGGGCGCAGCTTTCTTT. This sequence encodes CASSETGGAAFF.

This chain connects TRBV5-1 to TRBJ1-5, with TRBD1 matching 9 bases. Germline V CDR1 and CDR2: SGHRS, YFSETQ. CDR3 length equals 14 residues. The ends lost 3 bases at V and 5 bases at J; junction bases unmatched: 3. The CDR3 here is CASSWTGADQPQHF. For the CDR3, the DNA is TGCGCCAGCAGCTGGACAGGGGCAGATCAGCCCCAGCATTTT.

The sample holds a few counts of this clone. This chain connects TRBV6-1 to TRBJ2-7; 10 positions match TRBD1. The CDR3 contains 15 residues. Germline CDR1 MNHNS, CDR2 SASEGT. After removal of 2 bases from V and 6 bases from J, the junction contained 7 bases not matched to a gene. The CDR3 nucleotides read TGTGCCAGCAGTGAACTTTGGACAGGGGGTAGCGAGCAGTACTTC. Translating it yields CASSELWTGGSEQYF.

The J gene is TRBJ1-1, the V gene TRBV7-9, with 8 nucleotides matching TRBD1. The germline V gene has CDR1 SEHNR and CDR2 FQNEAQ (reference sequence). This CDR3 comprises 15 residues. The trim removed 3 bases at V and 5 bases at J, leaving 8 bases unmatched. This CDR3 is CASSFEDQGATEAFF. As DNA, the CDR3 is TGTGCCAGCAGCTTCGAAGACCAGGGGGCGACTGAAGCTTTCTTT.

Here the CDR3 DNA reads TGTGCCAGCAGCCCCCTGGACATCCTCAACGCTGAAGCTTTCTTT. It specifies CASSPLDILNAEAFF. This sequence joins TRBV14 and TRBJ1-1; D is perhaps TRBD1 (5 bases). Germline V lookup: CDR1 SGHDN, CDR2 FVKESK. The CDR3 extends over 15 amino acids. Trimming stripped 4 bases from V and 6 bases from J, with 18 bases between.

This clone was counted a few times. The chain carries TRBV28 and TRBJ1-2; no clear D gene. The germline gives CDR1 MDHEN, CDR2 SYDVKM. CDR3 length: 12 amino acids. V dropped 1 base and J dropped 8 bases, with 8 bases sitting between them. CDR3 in DNA: TGTGCCAGCAGTTTATCGGTTTCCGGCTACACCTTC. This encodes CASSLSVSGYTF.

The J gene is TRBJ1-2, the V gene TRBV9; D is uncertain. The V end lost 6 bases, the J end lost 4 bases, and 16 bases lay between the germline ends. The CDR3 spans 14 residues. Germline lookup yields CDR1 SGDLS and CDR2 YYNGEE. CDR3 sequence (DNA): TGTGCCAGCACCACCAACGGTGGGAGCTATGGCTACACCTTC. Translating gives CASTTNGGSYGYTF.

This chain joins TRBV19 and TRBJ2-7; maybe TRBD1 (6 bases). Trimming left V 1 base short and J 2 bases short, with 12 bases between. There are 15 residues in the CDR3. Germline V gene lookup returns CDR1 LNHDA and CDR2 SQIVND (reference sequence). CDR3 nucleotide sequence: TGTGCCAGTAGTATAGGCGCAGGGGCCGCCTACGAGCAGTACTTC. Protein: CASSIGAGAAYEQYF. The full variable domain, its missing parts supplied by reference TRBV19 and TRBJ2-7, is DGGITQSPKYLFRKEGQNVTLSCEQNLNHDAMYWYRQDPGQGLRLIYYSQIVNDFQKGDIAEGYSVSREKKESFPLTVTSAQKNPTAFYLCASSIGAGAAYEQYFGPGTRLTVT.